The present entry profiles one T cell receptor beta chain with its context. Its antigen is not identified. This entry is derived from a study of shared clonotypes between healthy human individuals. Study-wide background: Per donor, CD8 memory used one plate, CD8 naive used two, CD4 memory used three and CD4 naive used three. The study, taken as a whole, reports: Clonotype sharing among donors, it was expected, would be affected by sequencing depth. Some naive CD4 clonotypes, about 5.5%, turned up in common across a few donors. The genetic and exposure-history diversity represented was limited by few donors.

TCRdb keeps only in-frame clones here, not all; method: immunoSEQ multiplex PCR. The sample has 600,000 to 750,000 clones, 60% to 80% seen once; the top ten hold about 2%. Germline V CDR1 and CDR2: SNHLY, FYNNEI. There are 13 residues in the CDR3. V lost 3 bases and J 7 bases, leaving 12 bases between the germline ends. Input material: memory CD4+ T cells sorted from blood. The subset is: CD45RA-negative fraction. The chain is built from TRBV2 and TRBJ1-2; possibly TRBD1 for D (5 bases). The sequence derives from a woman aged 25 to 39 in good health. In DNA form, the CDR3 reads TGTGCCAGCAGTGAGGCAGGGTCGCGTGGCTACACCTTC. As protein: CASSEAGSRGYTF.